This T cell receptor (beta chain) was captured by sequencing in a study of cytomegalovirus exposure and HLA in healthy donors. Study-level findings and limits: Generally TCR sequences proved uncommon, though certain public TCRs appeared in numerous donors. A few chains linked to CMV were shown in vitro to be specific for CMV antigens.

Sequenced by immunoSEQ multiplex PCR; TCRdb stores in-frame clones only, minus some. The table has approximately 160,000 clones, approximately 81% seen once; the top ten hold about 10%. About this clone itself: Antigen: not known.

The CDR3 length is 12 residues. J gave up 0 bases and V 9 bases, and 1 base lay outside the gene matches. The source of this sequence is a man aged 25 to 40 in good health and CMV-seropositive. The specimen was PBMCs. The chain has TRBV23-1 and TRBJ1-2, with 7 bases that match TRBD1. TRBV23-1 is identified as an open reading frame with a role that is uncertain. CDR3 amino acids: CARTGSNYGYTF. The CDR3 bases are TGCGCCAGGACAGGGTCTAACTATGGCTACACCTTC.